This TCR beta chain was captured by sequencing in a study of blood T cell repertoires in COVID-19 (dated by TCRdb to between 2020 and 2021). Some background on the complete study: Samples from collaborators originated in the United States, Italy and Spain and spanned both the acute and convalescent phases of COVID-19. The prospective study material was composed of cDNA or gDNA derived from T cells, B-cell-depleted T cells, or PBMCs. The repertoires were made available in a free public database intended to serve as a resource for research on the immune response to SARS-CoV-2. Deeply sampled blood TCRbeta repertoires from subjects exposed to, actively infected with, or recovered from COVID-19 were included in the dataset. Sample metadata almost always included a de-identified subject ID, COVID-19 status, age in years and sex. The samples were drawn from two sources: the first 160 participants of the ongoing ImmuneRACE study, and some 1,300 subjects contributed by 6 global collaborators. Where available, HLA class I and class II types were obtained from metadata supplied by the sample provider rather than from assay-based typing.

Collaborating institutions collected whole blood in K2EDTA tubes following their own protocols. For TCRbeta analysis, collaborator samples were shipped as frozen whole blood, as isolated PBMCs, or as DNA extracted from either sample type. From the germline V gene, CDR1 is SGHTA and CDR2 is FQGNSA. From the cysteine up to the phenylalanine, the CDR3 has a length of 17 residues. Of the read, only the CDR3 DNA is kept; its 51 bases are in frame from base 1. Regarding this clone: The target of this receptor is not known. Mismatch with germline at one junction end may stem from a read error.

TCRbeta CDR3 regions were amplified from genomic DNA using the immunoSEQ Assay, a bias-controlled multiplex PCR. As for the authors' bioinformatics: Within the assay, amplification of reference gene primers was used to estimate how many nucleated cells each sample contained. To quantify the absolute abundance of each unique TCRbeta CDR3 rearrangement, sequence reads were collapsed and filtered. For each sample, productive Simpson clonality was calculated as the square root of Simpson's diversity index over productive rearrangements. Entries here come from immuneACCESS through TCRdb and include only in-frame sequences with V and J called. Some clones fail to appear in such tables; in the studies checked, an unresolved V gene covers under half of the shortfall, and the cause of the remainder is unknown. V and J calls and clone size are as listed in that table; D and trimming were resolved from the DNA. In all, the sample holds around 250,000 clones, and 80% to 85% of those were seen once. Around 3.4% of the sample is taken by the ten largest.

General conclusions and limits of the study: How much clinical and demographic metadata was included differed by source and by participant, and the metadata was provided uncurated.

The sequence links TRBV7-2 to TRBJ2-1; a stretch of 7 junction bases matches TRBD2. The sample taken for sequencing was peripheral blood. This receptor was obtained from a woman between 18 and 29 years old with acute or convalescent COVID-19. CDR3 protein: CASSIAGPKISYNEQFF. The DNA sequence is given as TGTGCCAGCAGCATAGCGGGCCCAAAAATCTCCTACAATGAGCAGTTCTTC.